Listed here is a single T cell receptor beta chain. The data stem from a study of T cells after yellow fever vaccination. TCRdb re-analysed the 5' RACE reads in MiXCR, keeping a single row per CDR3 protein. The sample lists roughly 330,000 distinct CDR3 sequences, 6.5% to 8.5% occurring once. Germline-derived CDR1 and CDR2 are SQVTM and ANQGSEA. With 6 bases removed from V and 0 bases from J, the gap between germline ends came to 10 bases. The CDR3 runs 13 residues. The sequence came from a man younger than 30 who received the YFV17D yellow fever vaccine. This material consisted of PBMCs, taken more than 40 days after the first yellow fever vaccination. This chain uses TRBV29-1 with TRBJ2-3; no clear D. The CDR3 DNA reads as TGCAGCGTGGGTCCGGAAAGCACAGATACGCAGTATTTT. As protein: CSVGPESTDTQYF.